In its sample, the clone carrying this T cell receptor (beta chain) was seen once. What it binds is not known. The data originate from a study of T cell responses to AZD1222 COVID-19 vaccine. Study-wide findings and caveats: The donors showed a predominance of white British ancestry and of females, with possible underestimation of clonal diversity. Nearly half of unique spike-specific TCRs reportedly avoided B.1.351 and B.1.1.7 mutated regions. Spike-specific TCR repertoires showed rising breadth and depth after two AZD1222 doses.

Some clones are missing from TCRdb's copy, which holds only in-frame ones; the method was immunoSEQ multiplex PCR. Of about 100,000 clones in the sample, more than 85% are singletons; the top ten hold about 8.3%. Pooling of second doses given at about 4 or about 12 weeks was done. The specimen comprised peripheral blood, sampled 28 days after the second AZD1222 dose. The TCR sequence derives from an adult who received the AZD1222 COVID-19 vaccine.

Here the CDR3 DNA reads TGTGCCAGTAGTCTAGGGAGGACGAACACTGAAGCTTTCTTT. As protein: CASSLGRTNTEAFF. The J gene is TRBJ1-1, the V gene TRBV19; D remains ambiguous. There are 14 residues in the CDR3. V lost 5 bases and J 1 base, leaving 11 bases between the germline ends. Germline lookup yields CDR1 LNHDA and CDR2 SQIVND (reference sequence).